The 20 T cell receptor beta chains reported below all come from one sample, sequenced in a study of beta chain features in type 1 diabetes. cDNA synthesis used the whole RNA isolate, giving expressed TCRB sequences. Generated by immunoSEQ multiplex PCR, the TCRdb table keeps only in-frame clones and is missing some. The data contain 100,000 to 150,000 clones, 9% of them singletons. No antigen is known for these receptors. Study conclusions and caveats: TCRB CDR3s from Type 1 diabetes patients were moderately but significantly shorter in all four CD4+ subsets.

The sample was central memory CD4+ T cells from blood. These receptors originate from a man under 40 with type 1 diabetes.

This chain links TRBV11-2 with TRBJ2-1; 10 bases match TRBD1. From germline, CDR1 is SGHAT and CDR2 FQNNGV. The CDR3 is made up of 16 amino acids. V lost 2 bases and J lost 4; bases outside the gene matches: 5. CDR3 loop: CASSLRQGAGYNEQFF. CDR3 bases: TGTGCCAGCAGCTTAAGACAGGGGGCGGGATACAATGAGCAGTTCTTC.

This clone occurred a few times. The V call is TRBV28, the J call TRBJ1-2; the D is unclear. V lost 5 bases and J lost 7, with 17 bases in between. The CDR3 sequence is 14 residues long. Per the germline V gene, CDR1 is MDHEN and CDR2 is SYDVKM. CDR3 in DNA: TGTGCCAGCAGTCTCGCGGTGTACCGCGGTGGCTACACCTTC. This codes for CASSLAVYRGGYTF.

The chain combines TRBV10-1 with TRBJ2-3, with D possibly matching TRBD2 (6 bases). The V end was cut by 2 bases, the J end by 4 bases, with 13 bases between. The CDR3 has 15 residues. CDR1 is WNHNN, CDR2 SYGVQD, per germline (reference sequence). The CDR3 loop is CASSEAGRPSDTQYF. For the CDR3, the DNA is TGCGCCAGCAGTGAGGCGGGGCGGCCATCAGATACGCAGTATTTT.

This clone was observed a handful of times. This rearrangement joins TRBV28 to TRBJ2-5, with 11 bases that match TRBD1. V lost 5 bases and J lost 5; bases outside the gene matches: 10. The CDR3 consists of 16 residues. The germline gives CDR1 MDHEN, CDR2 SYDVKM. Here the CDR3 reads CASSPLGQGGVETQYF. For the CDR3, the DNA is TGTGCCAGCAGTCCTCTGGGACAGGGGGGTGTTGAGACCCAGTACTTC. The full variable domain, completed using reference TRBV28 and TRBJ2-5, is DVKVTQSSRYLVKRTGEKVFLECVQDMDHENMFWYRQDPGLGLRLIYFSYDVKMKEKGDIPEGYSVSREKKERFSLILESASTNQTSMYLCASSPLGQGGVETQYFGPGTRLLVL.

This chain uses TRBV13 with TRBJ2-3, with D unresolved. V was trimmed by 4 bases and J by 2 bases, leaving 7 bases between them. Per the germline V gene, CDR1 is PRHDT and CDR2 is FYEKMQ (reference sequence). CDR3 length: 13 residues. CDR3 nucleotide sequence: TGTGCCAGCAGCTACTACACCACAGATACGCAGTATTTT. It translates to CASSYYTTDTQYF.

This sequence joins TRBV7-9 and TRBJ2-6; D unresolved. V was cut by 0 bases and J by 2 bases, with 8 bases left in between. The CDR3 has 16 amino acids. Germline assignment: CDR1 SEHNR and CDR2 FQNEAQ (reference sequence). CDR3 residues: CASSLAPGTGANVLTF. The CDR3 DNA reads TGTGCCAGCAGCTTAGCCCCAGGCACTGGGGCCAACGTCCTGACTTTC.

The chain is built from TRBV5-4 and TRBJ2-7; TRBD1 matches at 9 bases. This CDR3 has 14 amino acids. CDR1 is SGHNT and CDR2 is YYREEE in the germline V gene (reference sequence). Trimming took 4 bases from V and 4 from J; bases not matched to a gene: 6. This CDR3 is CASSIRDRVYEQYF. Here the CDR3 DNA reads TGTGCCAGCAGCATCCGGGACAGGGTTTACGAGCAGTACTTC.

This clone was detected only a few times. The chain couples TRBV11-2 to TRBJ2-1; D is possibly TRBD2 (5 bases). The CDR3 extends over 15 amino acids. Deletions cut 2 bases from V and 6 bases from J, with 14 bases between. Germline CDR1 SGHAT, CDR2 FQNNGV. CDR3 sequence reads: CASSLTGIRSNEQFF. The CDR3 region has the DNA TGTGCCAGCAGCTTAACGGGGATACGGTCCAATGAGCAGTTCTTC.

The table lists this clone with many counts. V usage is TRBV27 and J usage is TRBJ1-1, with D possibly matching TRBD1 (5 bases). V lost 4 bases, J lost 0 bases, and 15 bases lay in between. Germline CDR1 is MNHEY and CDR2 is SMNVEV (reference sequence). This CDR3 comprises 16 residues. The CDR3 is CASSSQGAKVNTEAFF. The DNA of the CDR3 is TGTGCCAGCAGTTCCCAAGGGGCGAAGGTGAACACTGAAGCTTTCTTT.

This clone was counted between two and nine times. The chain links TRBV11-2 to TRBJ1-2; D gene uncertain. CDR1 is SGHAT and CDR2 is FQNNGV in the germline V gene. This CDR3 has 15 amino acids. V was pared by 5 bases and J by 2 bases, with 15 bases between. The CDR3 loop is CASSRRHQNNYGYTF. The CDR3 DNA reads as TGTGCCAGCAGCAGACGACACCAGAACAACTATGGCTACACCTTC.

This clone was picked up a small number of times. The chain recombines TRBV27 with TRBJ1-1, with 7 bases lining up with TRBD1. The length of the CDR3 is 16 residues. In germline, CDR1 is MNHEY, CDR2 SMNVEV (reference sequence). With V trimmed by 8 bases and J by 3 bases, 15 bases remained unmatched. CDR3 coding DNA: TGTGCCAGCCGTGGGTGGAGGGGGCGAGCGGACACTGAAGCTTTCTTT. Translating gives CASRGWRGRADTEAFF.

In this sample, this clone turned up a few times. The genes are TRBV19 and TRBJ1-6; weak D call: TRBD1 (5 bases). This CDR3 contains 13 residues. The germline CDR1 and CDR2 sequences are LNHDA and SQIVND (reference sequence). The germline V and J ends were trimmed by 4 bases and 14 bases, with 15 bases remaining between them. The CDR3 sequence is CASSTMGQRALHF. The CDR3 coding sequence is TGTGCCAGTAGTACGATGGGGCAAAGGGCCCTCCACTTT.

The V gene is TRBV4-2, the J gene TRBJ2-5; TRBD2 aligns across 7 bases. After removal of 4 bases from V and 1 base from J, the junction contained 12 bases not matched to a gene. CDR1 is LGHNA and CDR2 is YNFKEQ in the germline V gene. The CDR3 loop spans 17 amino acids. The CDR3 nucleotides are TGTGCCAGCAGCCCCTCTTTAAGCGGGGTATCCCAAGAGACCCAGTACTTC. Residues: CASSPSLSGVSQETQYF.

The chain links TRBV30 to TRBJ2-7; a possible D gene is TRBD2 (5 bases). The V end lost 2 bases, the J end lost 5 bases, and 22 bases lay between the germline ends. Germline-derived CDR1 and CDR2 are GTSNPN and SVGIG (reference sequence). CDR3 length: 16 amino acids. CDR3 coding DNA: TGTGCCTGGAGTTTTGTCAACTTAGGCCCGAGGGACGAGCAGTACTTC. Protein: CAWSFVNLGPRDEQYF.

This clone occurred a few times. This chain links TRBV27 with TRBJ2-3, with 14 bases aligning to TRBD2. This CDR3 has 15 residues. Unmatched junction bases numbered 8, after V lost 6 bases and J lost 9 bases. Germline assignment: CDR1 MNHEY and CDR2 SMNVEV (reference sequence). The CDR3 region is CASRTRGTSGGTQYF. As DNA, the CDR3 is TGTGCCAGCAGGACAAGGGGGACTAGCGGGGGCACGCAGTATTTT.

This clone has just a few counts. The chain links TRBV7-2 to TRBJ1-1; D unclear. The CDR3 covers 14 residues. The germline V gene has CDR1 SGHTA and CDR2 FQGNSA. V gave up 1 base and J gave up 1 base, with 7 bases separating them. In DNA form, the CDR3 reads TGTGCCAGCAGCTTAGGAGGGTCGAACACTGAAGCTTTCTTT. This translates into CASSLGGSNTEAFF.

The chain carries TRBV4-2 and TRBJ2-7; D perhaps matches TRBD1 (6 bases). The V and J ends lost 4 bases and 4 bases respectively, with 14 bases between them. This CDR3 comprises 14 residues. Germline V gene lookup returns CDR1 LGHNA and CDR2 YNFKEQ. CDR3 region: CASSLDRNSYEQYF. The DNA of the CDR3 is TGTGCCAGCAGCCTCGACAGGAATTCGTACGAGCAGTACTTC.

This CDR3 reads CASSLGLAVQETQYF. The CDR3, as DNA: TGCGCCAGCAGCTTGGGCTTAGCGGTCCAAGAGACCCAGTACTTC. The V and J genes are TRBV5-1 and TRBJ2-5; possibly TRBD2 for D (6 bases). The CDR3 is 15 amino acids. V lost 0 bases and J 1 base, leaving 10 bases between the germline ends. Germline-derived CDR1 and CDR2 are SGHRS and YFSETQ.

CDR3 residues: CASSALSGGGWDEQFF. CDR3 nucleotides: TGTGCCAGCAGCGCCCTTAGCGGGGGGGGCTGGGATGAGCAGTTCTTC. The chain joins TRBV7-3 to TRBJ2-1, with TRBD2 matching 11 bases. Germline V gives CDR1 SGHTA, CDR2 FQGTGA. This CDR3 comprises 16 residues. Germline trimming cut 5 bases from V and 8 bases from J; bases unmatched to any gene: 11.

This clone was seen only a few times. Compared with germline, one end of the junction differs, possibly owing to a read error. The J gene is TRBJ1-6, the V gene TRBV7-8; D ambiguous. The V gene's germline CDR1 is SGHVS and CDR2 FQNEAQ. The CDR3 runs to 13 residues. The CDR3 DNA sequence: TGTGCCAGCAGCCAATCCCCCGGCACGGAGATAAGGTTT. This sequence encodes CASSQSPGTEIRF. The whole variable domain, remainder taken from reference TRBV7-8 and TRBJ1-6, is GAGVSQSPRYKVAKRGQDVALRCDPISGHVSLFWYQQALGQGPEFLTYFQNEAQLDKSGLPSDRFFAERPEGSVSTLKIQRTQQEDSAVYLCASSQSPGTEIRFGNGTRLTVT.